This TCR beta chain emerged from a study of human T cells and chemical hapten exposure. Total RNA extraction was carried out from unfractionated whole blood. As the library was built, unique molecular identifiers were attached to individual cDNA molecules. TCRdb reprocessed the 5' RACE reads via MiXCR and lists one record per CDR3 protein. The sample carries 150,000 or so distinct CDR3 sequences, 3.5% to 5% recorded once. Germline V gene lookup returns CDR1 ENHRY and CDR2 SYGVKD. V lost 0 bases to trimming and J lost 5 bases; unmatched junction nucleotides: 15. The CDR3 is 18 amino acids. This clonotype was obtained from a female donor in good health. V is TRBV10-3 and J is TRBJ2-7, with 8 nucleotides matching TRBD2. CDR3 residues: CAISESPRGGRGADEQYF. The CDR3, as DNA: TGTGCCATCAGTGAGTCTCCCCGAGGGGGGCGGGGGGCCGACGAGCAGTACTTC.